This TCR beta chain was observed in a study of OX40 agonist ivuxolimab in advanced cancers. For the study at large: Ivuxolimab, an antibody that agonizes OX40 (CD134), was administered to the patients. Each patient was given ivuxolimab into a vein every 2 weeks, at 0.01 to 10 mg/kg. The dose-escalation cohort was approximately 85% male, with a mean age of approximately 61 years, ranging about 23 to 90.

Profiled with immunoSEQ multiplex PCR; TCRdb holds only in-frame clones, not every one. The sample contains 50,000 or so clones, 86% of which appear only once. Study conclusions and caveats: Clonal expansion in partial responders at 0.1-3.0 mg/kg ranked among the lowest.

Germline V CDR1 and CDR2: SGHDN, FVKESK. The CDR3 sequence is 13 residues long. Trimming shortened V by 4 bases and J by 1 base, and 7 bases separated the two germline ends. To note about this clone: Antigen specificity is unknown.

The material sequenced was CD4+ or CD8+ T cells sorted from blood, taken in a trial of the OX40 agonist ivuxolimab. The receptor comes from an adult with an advanced solid tumor such as melanoma, head and neck, liver or kidney cancer. This chain joins TRBV14 and TRBJ1-1; D ambiguous. The CDR3 loop reads CASSPGWNTEAFF. DNA of the CDR3: TGTGCCAGCAGCCCGGGTTGGAACACTGAAGCTTTCTTT.